A selection of T cell receptor beta chains follows, all from one sample in a study of blood T cell repertoires in COVID-19. The protocol was immunoSEQ multiplex PCR, while the TCRdb copy is restricted to in-frame clones and leaves out a portion. The data show 95,000 to 150,000 clones, about 78% seen once. Specimen: peripheral blood. The origin of the receptors is a man aged 70-80 years with acute or convalescent COVID-19. Each CDR3 is given without its conserved first and last residue. A D gene is named only where the DNA matches it firmly.

TRBV12-3/TRBV12-4,.,TRBJ1-6,ASSFGDSPLH
TRBV5-6,TRBD2,TRBJ2-3,ASSLTLAGADTQY
TRBV7-8,.,TRBJ1-5,ASSLQGSNQPQH
TRBV6-1,.,TRBJ1-3,ASSERTHSGNTIY
TRBV6-1,.,TRBJ1-2,ASSEQQGTPQNN
TRBV7-2,.,TRBJ1-5,ASSFRGGQPQH
TRBV11-2,TRBD1,TRBJ1-3,ASSLERGLGNTIY
TRBV30,.,TRBJ2-7,AWSARDEQY
TRBV5-1,TRBD2,TRBJ2-3,ASSLVLAGADTQY
TRBV29-1,TRBD1,TRBJ2-2,SVLTGVNTGELF